This T cell receptor (beta chain) was captured by sequencing in a study of blood T cell repertoires in COVID-19. Study overall: Sources were T cells, B-cell-depleted T cells, or PBMCs; the material itself was cDNA or gDNA.

Sequencing was performed with immunoSEQ multiplex PCR; in TCRdb, only in-frame clones are kept and a portion is missing. The sample includes 150,000 to 200,000 clones, about 88% of them seen just once. V lost 0 bases, J lost 6 bases, and 9 bases lay in between. Per the germline V gene, CDR1 is SGHRS and CDR2 is YFSETQ. The CDR3 covers 13 residues. The source is an elderly woman in a cohort sampled during active or convalescent COVID-19. The chain couples TRBV5-1 to TRBJ2-5, with D possibly matching TRBD1 (6 bases). Sequenced material: peripheral blood. CDR3 bases: TGCGCCAGCAGCTTGGACAGGGTTAAGACCCAGTACTTC. It translates to CASSLDRVKTQYF.